One sample yielded the 11 T cell receptor beta chains listed below, sequenced in a study of T cells in Graves' hyperthyroidism and ophthalmopathy. Amplification yielded TCR beta CDR3 regions, with RNA transcripts as the source. First-round RT-PCR of the TCR CDR3 relied on the HTBI primer set. Using its own MiXCR run on the multiplex PCR reads, TCRdb lists one record per CDR3 protein. The sample holds about 350,000 distinct CDR3 sequences; 14% are singletons and the top ten take just under 25%. Sequencing was carried out using blood. The receptors here all came from a young woman with Graves' hyperthyroidism.

This clonotype turned up a few times. J is TRBJ2-7 and V is TRBV7-9; D perhaps matches TRBD2 (6 bases). CDR1 is SEHNR, CDR2 FQNEAQ, per germline (reference sequence). The CDR3 is made up of 15 amino acids. Trimming pared 6 bases from V and 3 bases from J, leaving 18 bases between. Written as DNA, the CDR3 is TGTGCCAGCAGTTCGCGCGGGATCCTCTTCTACGAGCAGTACTTC. The encoded protein is CASSSRGILFYEQYF.

Ten or more counts support this clonotype. The chain combines TRBV2 with TRBJ1-3; 10 bases line up with TRBD1. V lost 4 bases, J lost 0 bases, and 0 bases stayed unmatched. The CDR3 has 15 amino acids. Germline lookup yields CDR1 SNHLY and CDR2 FYNNEI. CDR3 bases: TGTGCCAGCAGTGGGACAGGGGGCTCTGGAAACACCATATATTTT. Its protein product is CASSGTGGSGNTIYF.

The genes are TRBV6-2 or TRBV6-3 and TRBJ1-1, with D unresolved. Germline V gives CDR1 MNHEY, CDR2 SVGEGT. With 10 bases removed from V and 3 bases from J, the gap between germline ends came to 9 bases. The CDR3 is 11 amino acids. This chain's CDR3 is CATRRDTEAFF. As DNA, the CDR3 is TGTGCCACGCGTAGGGACACTGAAGCTTTCTTT.

This clonotype has ten or more counts. This chain connects TRBV12-3 or TRBV12-4 to TRBJ1-1; D is perhaps TRBD1 (5 bases). The V gene lost 5 bases and the J gene lost 2 bases, with 15 bases spanning the gap. The CDR3 consists of 15 residues. DNA of the CDR3: TGTGCCAGCAGTGCGAATAAGGGGATCAACACTGAAGCTTTCTTT. Its translation is CASSANKGINTEAFF.

The chain recombines TRBV19 with TRBJ2-3; D remains unclear. With 5 bases removed from V and 2 bases from J, the gap between germline ends came to 11 bases. There are 14 residues in the CDR3. Germline CDR1 reads LNHDA; CDR2 reads SQIVND (reference sequence). The CDR3 spells CASSVSATTDTQYF. The CDR3 DNA reads as TGTGCCAGTAGTGTCTCAGCGACCACAGATACGCAGTATTTT.

The chain links TRBV20-1 to TRBJ2-3, with D possibly matching TRBD2 (7 bases). The CDR3 is 14 amino acids. The V gene's germline CDR1 is DFQATT and CDR2 SNEGSKA (reference sequence). V lost 3 bases and J 2 bases, leaving 12 bases between the germline ends. The CDR3 DNA is TGCAGTGCTAGTGGGAGGGGGGACACAGATACGCAGTATTTT. This encodes CSASGRGDTDTQYF.

This clonotype has a count of ten or more. The J gene is TRBJ2-1, the V gene TRBV20-1; a possible D gene is TRBD2 (5 bases). There are 14 residues in the CDR3. V lost 6 bases to trimming and J lost 2 bases, with 14 bases between them. Germline CDR1 is DFQATT and CDR2 is SNEGSKA (reference sequence). CDR3 sequence: CSASVARPYNEQFF. CDR3 coding DNA: TGCAGTGCATCAGTAGCGCGTCCCTACAATGAGCAGTTCTTC.

This chain links TRBV15 with TRBJ1-1, with 8 positions matching TRBD1. Trimming at V came to 2 bases and at J to 1 base, leaving 6 bases not matched to a gene. CDR1 and CDR2 from the germline V gene are LNHNV and YYDKDF (reference sequence). The length of the CDR3 is 16 residues. CDR3 sequence (DNA): TGTGCCACCAGCAGAATAACAGGGGGACCGAACACTGAAGCTTTCTTT. Protein sequence: CATSRITGGPNTEAFF.

This clonotype was seen at least ten times. The chain has TRBV15 and TRBJ2-7, with 7 bases fitting TRBD1. The CDR3 is made up of 17 amino acids. Germline values: CDR1 LNHNV, CDR2 YYDKDF (reference sequence). V was pared by 1 base and J by 0 bases, with 9 bases of the junction left unmatched. In DNA, the CDR3 is TGTGCCACCAGCAGAGGCCCCGGGACAGAATCCTCCTACGAGCAGTACTTC. Translated, it gives CATSRGPGTESSYEQYF.

This clonotype showed up many times. The chain couples TRBV7-2 to TRBJ2-1; 7 nucleotides align to TRBD2. The CDR3 is 15 residues long. Germline V lookup: CDR1 SGHTA, CDR2 FQGNSA. The trim removed 5 bases at V and 3 bases at J, leaving 7 bases unmatched. As DNA, the CDR3 is TGTGCCAGCAGCAGGACATGGGGGGGCTACAATGAGCAGTTCTTC. Translation gives CASSRTWGGYNEQFF.

The J gene is TRBJ2-3, the V gene TRBV4-1, with a weak D call TRBD1 (5 bases). CDR1 MGHRA and CDR2 YSYEKL come from the germline V gene. The CDR3 contains 15 residues. The V end was cut by 1 base, the J end by 2 bases, with 10 bases between. Here the CDR3 reads CASSQGGHNTDTQYF. CDR3 bases: TGCGCCAGCAGCCAAGGAGGACACAACACAGATACGCAGTATTTT.